Below are 17 T cell receptor beta chains sequenced from a single sample in a study of blood T cells in healthy people across ages. Then a second PCR, running about 6 to 11 cycles, was carried out with a sample-barcoded 5' primer and a J-beta primer mix. TCRdb used MiXCR to reprocess the 5' RACE reads, holding one entry per CDR3 protein. The table has 800,000 or so distinct CDR3 sequences, around a quarter seen once; the top ten hold approximately 3.7%. The same specimen was also included in a second study, on T cells of mothers and their children.

Sequenced input: blood. The receptors shown here come from a boy between 5 and 17 years old in good health.

This clonotype was detected a few times. The V call is TRBV4-3, the J call TRBJ2-2; 7 bases align to TRBD1. Unmatched junction bases numbered 8, after V lost 0 bases and J lost 4 bases. Germline-derived CDR1 and CDR2 are LGHNA and YSLEER. The CDR3 contains 17 residues. CDR3 coding DNA: TGCGCCAGCAGCCAAGATACCGGGACAGTGTCCACCGGGGAGCTGTTTTTT. Translating it yields CASSQDTGTVSTGELFF.

This clonotype turned up a few times. The chain is built from TRBV28 and TRBJ2-7; D possibly corresponds to TRBD2 (7 bases). The CDR3 runs to 16 residues. Trimming removed 4 bases from V and 3 bases from J, with 19 bases in between. Germline V gene lookup returns CDR1 MDHEN and CDR2 SYDVKM. The CDR3 coding sequence is TGTGCCAGCAGTTCCCTGGGGGGGGCGCGCGGCTACGAGCAGTACTTC. It codes for CASSSLGGARGYEQYF.

This clonotype showed up just a few times. The chain joins TRBV7-6 to TRBJ1-3; D is unclear. Trimming took off 5 bases at V and 8 bases at J, with 13 bases between the two ends. This CDR3 has 13 residues. In germline, CDR1 is SGHVS, CDR2 FNYEAQ. Written as DNA, the CDR3 is TGTGCCAGCAGCCGATCGGCCCGGGACACCATATATTTT. Protein sequence: CASSRSARDTIYF.

This chain links TRBV7-9 with TRBJ2-4; TRBD1 agrees at 9 bases. Germline-derived CDR1 and CDR2 are SEHNR and FQNEAQ (reference sequence). The length of the CDR3 is 14 residues. The trim removed 5 bases at V and 6 bases at J, leaving 5 bases unmatched. The CDR3 here is CASSKQGAGNIQYF. The CDR3 DNA is TGTGCCAGCAGCAAACAGGGGGCGGGAAACATTCAGTACTTC.

V gene TRBV29-1 combines with J gene TRBJ2-7; TRBD1 agrees at 8 bases. Trimming at V came to 5 bases and at J to 5 bases, leaving 11 bases not matched to a gene. Per germline, CDR1 SQVTM and CDR2 ANQGSEA. There are 14 residues in the CDR3. CDR3 nucleotide sequence: TGCAGCGTTTTCGCCGGACAGGGCCTCCACGAGCAGTACTTC. Protein product: CSVFAGQGLHEQYF.

This clonotype was counted between two and nine times. This chain joins TRBV29-1 and TRBJ2-7; maybe TRBD1 (6 bases). The CDR3 has 14 amino acids. V was cut by 6 bases and J by 1 base, with 16 bases left in between. From germline, CDR1 is SQVTM and CDR2 ANQGSEA. CDR3 region: CSVARTVRSYEQYF. For the CDR3, the DNA is TGCAGCGTCGCCCGGACAGTAAGATCCTACGAGCAGTACTTC.

This clonotype was detected only a few times. J is TRBJ2-7 and V is TRBV5-6, with 7 bases aligning to TRBD2. CDR3 length equals 14 residues. Germline V gene data show CDR1 as SGHDT and CDR2 as YYEEEE. The trim removed 5 bases at V and 5 bases at J, leaving 10 bases unmatched. The CDR3 loop reads CASSFPAGAHEQYF. Here the CDR3 DNA reads TGTGCCAGCAGTTTCCCGGCGGGAGCCCACGAGCAGTACTTC.

This chain uses TRBV29-1 with TRBJ1-4; 11 bases are a match to TRBD1. CDR3 length: 13 residues. Germline V CDR1 and CDR2: SQVTM, ANQGSEA. With 4 bases clipped from V and 6 bases from J, the junction kept 1 base outside the gene matches. The CDR3 nucleotides are TGCAGCGTTGTGGGACAGGGGGATGAAAAACTGTTTTTT. Translation gives CSVVGQGDEKLFF.

CDR3 nucleotide sequence: TGTGCCAGCACCAAAAGGGGCGGGGGGGCCGGTGATACGCAGTATTTT. Its protein product is CASTKRGGGAGDTQYF. The rearrangement uses TRBV28 and TRBJ2-3; 9 bases match TRBD2. V lost 7 bases to trimming and J lost 6 bases; unmatched junction nucleotides: 14. The CDR3 length is 16 residues. The germline gives CDR1 MDHEN, CDR2 SYDVKM.

This chain links TRBV27 with TRBJ1-4; D is unresolved. The V gene's germline CDR1 is MNHEY and CDR2 SMNVEV (reference sequence). The V and J ends lost 2 bases and 8 bases respectively, with 9 bases between them. There are 13 residues in the CDR3. This chain's CDR3 is CASSLGPPEKLFF. In DNA, the CDR3 is TGTGCCAGCAGTTTAGGGCCCCCAGAAAAACTGTTTTTT.

This clonotype was observed a few times. This sequence joins TRBV25-1 and TRBJ1-6; the D gene is possibly TRBD1 (5 bases). The CDR3 has 12 residues. Germline V gene data show CDR1 as MGHDK and CDR2 as SYGVNS. V was clipped by 5 bases and J by 9 bases, with 8 bases between them. Here the CDR3 DNA reads TGTGCCAGCAGTAGGGGTCTTTCACCCCTCCACTTT. This gives the protein CASSRGLSPLHF.

This sequence joins TRBV29-1 and TRBJ2-3; TRBD1 matches at 12 bases. Germline loops: CDR1 SQVTM, CDR2 ANQGSEA. The CDR3 has 16 amino acids. Germline trimming cut 3 bases from V and 5 bases from J; bases unmatched to any gene: 9. The CDR3 coding sequence is TGCAGCGTTGATTTTCTCGGGACAGGGGGCGTAGATACGCAGTATTTT. It encodes CSVDFLGTGGVDTQYF.

This clonotype came up a few times. This chain uses TRBV15 with TRBJ2-2; either TRBD1 or TRBD2 may fit D (5 bases each). Germline V gives CDR1 LNHNV, CDR2 YYDKDF (reference sequence). The CDR3 covers 15 residues. Trimming removed 8 bases from V and 3 bases from J, with 16 bases in between. CDR3 nucleotides: TGTGCCACCCGGGACCGATTCGTTGACACCGGGGAGCTGTTTTTT. Protein sequence: CATRDRFVDTGELFF.

The chain uses TRBV4-1 and TRBJ1-1; a weak D match, TRBD1 (6 bases). Trimming cost V 0 bases and J 5 bases, with 25 bases left between them. This CDR3 is 19 amino acids long. Germline V gene data show CDR1 as MGHRA and CDR2 as YSYEKL. The CDR3 coding sequence is TGCGCCAGCAGCCAAGAATGGGTAGGGGGGCTTGTAGGAAAAACTGAAGCTTTCTTT. Its protein product is CASSQEWVGGLVGKTEAFF.

There are a few counts of this clonotype. This chain joins TRBV12-3 or TRBV12-4 and TRBJ2-7; either TRBD1 or TRBD2 may fit D (5 bases each). The V end lost 4 bases, the J end lost 6 bases, and 13 bases lay between the germline ends. CDR3 length: 13 amino acids. CDR3 bases: TGTGCCAGCAGTTGGGACCCCCGTGTCGAGCAGTACTTC. Its translation: CASSWDPRVEQYF.

V and J are TRBV10-3 and TRBJ2-1, with TRBD2 matching over 8 bases. The J call may be mistaken, given a closer DNA end match to TRBJ2-7. The CDR3 is 15 amino acids. In germline, CDR1 is ENHRY, CDR2 SYGVKD. The CDR3 loop is CAISDGGGGTYEQYF. The CDR3 DNA reads as TGTGCCATCAGTGACGGGGGGGGAGGCACGTACGAGCAGTACTTC.

This clonotype was recorded a few times. This sequence joins TRBV9 and TRBJ2-5; 11 bases match TRBD1. This CDR3 spans 16 amino acids. Germline V gene data show CDR1 as SGDLS and CDR2 as YYNGEE. Trimming cost V 3 bases and J 4 bases; bases outside gene matches: 8. The CDR3 sequence: CASSGRTGGTAETQYF. The CDR3 DNA is TGTGCCAGCAGCGGACGGACAGGGGGCACAGCAGAGACCCAGTACTTC. Together with reference TRBV9 and TRBJ2-5, the CDR3 gives the full variable domain: DSGVTQTPKHLITATGQRVTLRCSPRSGDLSVYWYQQSLDQGLQFLIQYYNGEERAKGNILERFSAQQFPDLHSELNLSSLELGDSALYFCASSGRTGGTAETQYFGPGTRLLVL.